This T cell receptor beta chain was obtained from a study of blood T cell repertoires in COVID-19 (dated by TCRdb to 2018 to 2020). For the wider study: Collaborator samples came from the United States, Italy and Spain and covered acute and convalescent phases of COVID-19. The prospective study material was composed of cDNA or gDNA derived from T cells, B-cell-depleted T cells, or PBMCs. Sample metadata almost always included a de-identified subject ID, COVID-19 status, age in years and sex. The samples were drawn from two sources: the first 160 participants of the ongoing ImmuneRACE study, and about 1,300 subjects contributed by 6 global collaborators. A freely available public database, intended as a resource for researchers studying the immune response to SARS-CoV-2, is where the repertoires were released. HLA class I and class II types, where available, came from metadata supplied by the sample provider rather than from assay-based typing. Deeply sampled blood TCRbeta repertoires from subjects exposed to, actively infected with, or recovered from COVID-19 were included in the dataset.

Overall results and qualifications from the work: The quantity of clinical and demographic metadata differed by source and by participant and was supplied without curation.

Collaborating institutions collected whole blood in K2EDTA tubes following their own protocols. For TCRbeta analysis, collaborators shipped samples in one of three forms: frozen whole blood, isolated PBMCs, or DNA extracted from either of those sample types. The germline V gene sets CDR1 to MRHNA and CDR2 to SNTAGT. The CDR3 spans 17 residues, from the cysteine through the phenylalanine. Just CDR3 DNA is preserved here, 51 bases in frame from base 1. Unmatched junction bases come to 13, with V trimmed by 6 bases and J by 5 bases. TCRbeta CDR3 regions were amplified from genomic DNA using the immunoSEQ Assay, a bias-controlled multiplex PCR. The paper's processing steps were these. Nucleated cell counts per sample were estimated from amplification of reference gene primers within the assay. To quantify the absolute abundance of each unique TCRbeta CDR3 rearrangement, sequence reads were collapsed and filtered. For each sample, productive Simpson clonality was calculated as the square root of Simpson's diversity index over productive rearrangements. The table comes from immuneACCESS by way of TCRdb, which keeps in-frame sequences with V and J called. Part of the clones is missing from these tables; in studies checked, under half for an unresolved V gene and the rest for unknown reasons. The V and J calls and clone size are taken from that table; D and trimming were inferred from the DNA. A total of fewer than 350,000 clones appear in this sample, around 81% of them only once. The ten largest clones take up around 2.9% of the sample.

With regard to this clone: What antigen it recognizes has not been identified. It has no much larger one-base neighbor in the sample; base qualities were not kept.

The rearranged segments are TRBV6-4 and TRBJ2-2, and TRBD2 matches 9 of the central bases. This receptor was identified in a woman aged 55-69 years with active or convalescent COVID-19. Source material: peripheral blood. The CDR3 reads CASSRSVAGALTGELFF. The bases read TGTGCCAGCAGCCGATCCGTAGCGGGGGCCTTAACCGGGGAGCTGTTTTTT.